The 5 T cell receptor beta chains below come from one sample, sequenced in a study of CD8+CD57+ T cells in acquired aplastic anemia. Genomic DNA constituted the template upon which TCR beta VDJ and CDR3 profiling was performed. TCRdb called the reads again in MiXCR, with one record for every CDR3 protein. The table has around 250,000 distinct CDR3 sequences, 82% seen once. Whoever was chosen for sequencing had shown CD8+CD57+ cell expansion by flow cytometry. Source material: sorted CD4+, CD8+, or CD8+CD57+ T cells (not recorded which) from PBMCs. The receptor set was obtained from a human donor with aplastic anemia.

With respect to this clonotype: The junction departs from germline at one end; a sequencing error may be responsible. The CDR3 region is CASSLEGGSGYTYF. CDR3 bases: TGTGCCAGCAGCTTAGAGGGGGGCTCCGGCTACACGTACTTT. The chain couples TRBV7-2 to TRBJ2-3; D tentatively fits TRBD1 or TRBD2 (6 bases each). This CDR3 is 14 amino acids long. The germline V gene encodes CDR1 SGHTA and CDR2 FQGNSA.

As regards this clonotype: At one end, the junction sequence differs from germline, possibly due to a read error. The chain is built from TRBV6-5 and TRBJ2-1, with 7 nucleotides matching TRBD1. The CDR3 contains 15 residues. Germline V lookup: CDR1 MNHEY, CDR2 SVGAGI. The CDR3 sequence is CASRLSPRGYNEQLF. The CDR3 DNA is TGTGCCAGCAGGTTATCCCCCAGGGGGTACAATGAGCAGCTCTTC.

This clonotype came up once. The germline gene is not matched at one end of the junction; a read error may be the cause. The gene calls are TRBV7-8 and TRBJ1-1, with D uncertain. Germline loops: CDR1 SGHVS, CDR2 FQNEAQ. The CDR3 consists of 13 residues. CDR3 in DNA: TGTGCCAGCAGCTTAGCCGGAGGCACTGATACGCTGTTT. It specifies CASSLAGGTDTLF.

To note about this clonotype: Possible read error: a much larger clone is one base away. The chain employs TRBV2 and TRBJ2-3; D is tentatively TRBD1 or TRBD2 (6 bases each). The CDR3 covers 14 residues. The germline CDR1 and CDR2 sequences are SNHLY and FYNNEI. In DNA form, the CDR3 reads TGTGCCAGCGGGGACGGGGGCACAGCTACGCAGCATTTTTTT. Translated, it gives CASGDGGTATQHFF.

Comments on this clonotype: No conserved phenylalanine or tryptophan ends this CDR3, so it is likely a read error. The DNA is omitted, as the CDR3 cannot be located on it reliably, and the CDR3 follows TCRdb's listing. The chain employs TRBV7-9 and TRBJ2-1; TRBD2 is the table's D call and was not checked against the DNA. Germline-derived CDR1 and CDR2 are SEHNR and FQNEAQ (reference sequence). The CDR3 has 13 residues if both end residues are counted. The CDR3 spells CASSYERSGGNDL.